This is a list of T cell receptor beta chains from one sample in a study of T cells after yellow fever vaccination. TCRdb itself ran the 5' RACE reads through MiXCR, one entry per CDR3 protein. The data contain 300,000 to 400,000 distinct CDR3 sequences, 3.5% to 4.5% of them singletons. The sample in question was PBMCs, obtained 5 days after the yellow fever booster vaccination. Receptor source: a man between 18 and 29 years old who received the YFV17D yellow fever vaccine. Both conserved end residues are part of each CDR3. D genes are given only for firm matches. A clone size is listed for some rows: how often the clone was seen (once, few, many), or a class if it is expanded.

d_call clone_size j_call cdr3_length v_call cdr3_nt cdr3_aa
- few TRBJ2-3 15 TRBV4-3 TGCGCCAGCAGCCAAGATATTGGCCGCACAGATACGCAGTATTTT CASSQDIGRTDTQYF
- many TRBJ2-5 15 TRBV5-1 TGCGCCAGCAACCCTGGGAGGGGGGGGGCCGAGACCCAGTACTTC CASNPGRGGAETQYF
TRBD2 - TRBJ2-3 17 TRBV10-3 TGTGCCATCAGTGGCCTAAGGGGCGGGGGGAGCACAGATACGCAGTATTTT CAISGLRGGGSTDTQYF
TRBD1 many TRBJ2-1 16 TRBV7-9 TGTGCCAGCAGCTCTCCCGGGACAGGAGCCTACAATGAGCAGTTCTTC CASSSPGTGAYNEQFF
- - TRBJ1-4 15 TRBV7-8 TGTGCCAGCAGCTTATCGTCAATCATGGGCGAAAAACTGTTTTTT CASSLSSIMGEKLFF
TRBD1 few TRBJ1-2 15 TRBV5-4 TGTGCCAGCAGCCTGGACGGACAGGGGGCGCGTGGCTACACCTTC CASSLDGQGARGYTF
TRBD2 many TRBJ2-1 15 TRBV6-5 TGTGCCAGCAGTCGACGACTAGCTCCCTACAATGAGCAGTTCTTC CASSRRLAPYNEQFF
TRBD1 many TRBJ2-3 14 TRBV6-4 TGTGCCAGCAGCCCTGGACAGGCAACAGATACGCAGTATTTT CASSPGQATDTQYF
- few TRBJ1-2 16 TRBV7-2 TGTGCCAGCAGCTTAGTGCAGGGTGGGCCCAACTATGGCTACACCTTC CASSLVQGGPNYGYTF
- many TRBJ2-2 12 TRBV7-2 TGTGCCAGCAGTTCCTCGACAGGGGAGCTGTTTTTT CASSSSTGELFF
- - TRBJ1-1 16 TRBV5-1 TGCGCCACCAAAGAGGGAGGGCCAGGGATGAACACTGAAGCTTTCTTT CATKEGGPGMNTEAFF
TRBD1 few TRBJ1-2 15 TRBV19 TGTGCCAGTAGTATCGACCGACCGACAGGGGATGGCTACACCTTC CASSIDRPTGDGYTF
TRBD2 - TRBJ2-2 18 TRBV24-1 TGTGCCACCAGTGGACTAGCGGGGGCCAACACGAACACCGGGGAGCTGTTTTTT CATSGLAGANTNTGELFF
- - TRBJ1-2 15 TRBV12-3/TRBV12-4 TGTGCCAGCAGTTTGAAATATACCTCGGGCTATGGCTACACCTTC CASSLKYTSGYGYTF
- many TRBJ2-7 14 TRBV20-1 TGCAGTGCTGCCTTCCCCGGGGCGTCCTACGAGCAGTACTTC CSAAFPGASYEQYF
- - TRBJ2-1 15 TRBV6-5 TGTGCCAGCAGTTATACAGGGGGGGCCTCGGATGAGCAGTTCTTC CASSYTGGASDEQFF
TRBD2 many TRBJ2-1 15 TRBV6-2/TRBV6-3 TGTGCCAGCAGTTCTGGAGCGGGGGTCTACAATGAGCAGTTCTTC CASSSGAGVYNEQFF
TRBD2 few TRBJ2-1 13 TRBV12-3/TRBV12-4 TGTGCCAGCAGTCTTGAGCGGGGTCCCAAGCAGTTCTTC CASSLERGPKQFF
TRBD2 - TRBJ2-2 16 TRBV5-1 TGCGCCAGCAGCGCGCACCGAGGGAGGGACACCGGGGAGCTGTTTTTT CASSAHRGRDTGELFF
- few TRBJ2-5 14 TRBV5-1 TGCGCCAGCAGCCCTAGACGGCCCCAAGAGACCCAGTACTTC CASSPRRPQETQYF
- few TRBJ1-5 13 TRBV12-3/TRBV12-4 TGTGCCAGCAGTTCAGGGGTGTATCAGCCCCAGCATTTT CASSSGVYQPQHF
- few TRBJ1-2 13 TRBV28 TGTGCCAGCAGTTCCTCCGGGGGCTATGGCTACACCTTC CASSSSGGYGYTF
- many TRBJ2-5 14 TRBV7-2 TGTGCCAGCAGCTCCCGGGTAGCGGAAGAGACCCAGTACTTC CASSSRVAEETQYF
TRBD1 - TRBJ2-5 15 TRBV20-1 TGCAGTGCTCTCCCCGGCGGACAGGGTGGGGAGACCCAGTACTTC CSALPGGQGGETQYF